This TCR beta chain was sequenced during a study of neurological immune-mediated disorders. TCRdb reanalysed the 5' RACE reads using MiXCR and keeps one entry per CDR3 protein. The sample lists under 100,000 distinct CDR3 sequences, 3.5% to 4.5% occurring once. General study results and limits: None of the CDR3 amino acid sequences in expanded clones turned up in more than one subject, which points to private repertoires in all groups.

The table lists this clonotype with many counts. The antigen is unknown. Germline CDR1 reads SGHRS; CDR2 reads YFSETQ. Unmatched junction bases numbered 5, after V lost 3 bases and J lost 6 bases. The CDR3 contains 14 residues. The time point was: longitudinal time-point 3. The study built unsorted libraries from 2 million PBMCs kept at -80 C. The sequenced material came from PBMCs. The chain combines TRBV5-1 with TRBJ1-1; 10 bases map to TRBD1. The source is a woman between 55 and 75 years old with multiple sclerosis. The CDR3, as DNA: TGCGCCAGCAGCTCGCGACAGGGGGCGGCTGAAGCTTTCTTT. This sequence encodes CASSSRQGAAEAFF.